This entry is about one T cell receptor (beta chain). Authors' data handling: The authors estimated nucleated cell counts from reference gene primer amplification. Using immunoSEQ multiplex PCR, the repertoire was profiled, and TCRdb retains in-frame clones only, with some absent. V and J calls and clone size are copied from that table; D and trimming were computed from the DNA. The sample includes around 110,000 clones, 70% to 90% of them seen just once. The data stem from a study of blood T cell repertoires in COVID-19. Across the whole study: COVID-19 samples from acute and convalescent phases originated in the United States, Italy and Spain. PBMCs, B-cell-depleted T cells, or T cells provided the cDNA or gDNA that made up the material.

Trimming removed 1 base at V and 4 bases at J, with 8 bases between. The CDR3 contains 15 residues. The V gene's germline CDR1 is LGHDT and CDR2 YNNKEL (reference sequence). The receptor was derived from a man aged 25-45 years with acute or convalescent COVID-19. V is TRBV3-1 (or the pseudogene TRBV3-2) and J is TRBJ2-6, with D perhaps matching TRBD1 (6 bases). The sequencing sample was made of peripheral blood. The CDR3 reads CASSQGGHGANVLTF. The CDR3 DNA is TGTGCCAGCAGCCAAGGGGGGCACGGGGCCAACGTCCTGACTTTC.